These 29 T cell receptor beta chains came from one sample sequenced in a study of blood T cell repertoires in COVID-19. Clones were sequenced by immunoSEQ multiplex PCR, and TCRdb holds only the in-frame ones, with some missing. The data show about 380,000 clones, 88% seen once. The sample comprised PBMCs or T cells enriched from blood (not recorded which). The source of these receptors is a woman under 30 who had recovered from COVID-19.

V is TRBV12-3 or TRBV12-4 and J is TRBJ2-1; D ambiguous. The CDR3 loop spans 13 amino acids. Trimming took off 7 bases at V and 10 bases at J, with 17 bases between the two ends. The CDR3 DNA reads as TGTGCCAGCACCCAGTTGATGCATATCGAGCAGTTCTTC. Protein product: CASTQLMHIEQFF.

This chain's CDR3 is CASSLVLAVYEQYF. The CDR3, as DNA: TGTGCCAGCAGCTTAGTACTAGCGGTCTACGAGCAGTACTTC. This chain joins TRBV11-2 and TRBJ2-7; 8 positions match TRBD2. This CDR3 spans 14 amino acids. Germline loops: CDR1 SGHAT, CDR2 FQNNGV. Trimming cost V 1 base and J 3 bases; bases outside gene matches: 2.

This rearrangement joins TRBV18 to TRBJ2-1; the match to TRBD2 covers 12 bases. Germline V gene lookup returns CDR1 KGHSH and CDR2 LQKENI. This CDR3 spans 16 amino acids. V trimming: 3 bases; J trimming: 10 bases; junction bases outside the gene matches: 10. As DNA, the CDR3 is TGTGCCAGCTCACCTGTGACTAGCGGGGGTACTCGGGAGCAGTTCTTC. This encodes CASSPVTSGGTREQFF.

The chain links TRBV10-3 to TRBJ1-1; no definite D call. The CDR3 is 16 amino acids. CDR1 ENHRY and CDR2 SYGVKD come from the germline V gene. V dropped 2 bases and J dropped 3 bases, with 16 bases sitting between them. The CDR3 loop reads CAISEAAATPHTEAFF. In DNA, the CDR3 is TGTGCCATCAGTGAGGCGGCGGCTACACCCCACACTGAAGCTTTCTTT.

This chain connects TRBV3-1 (or the pseudogene TRBV3-2) to TRBJ2-5; 8 positions match TRBD1. The V gene end was trimmed by 4 bases and the J gene end by 4 bases; junction bases not matched to a gene: 8. This CDR3 spans 15 amino acids. Germline CDR1 reads LGHDT; CDR2 reads YNNKEL (reference sequence). CDR3 protein: CASSRWTGLGETQYF. The CDR3 DNA reads as TGTGCCAGCAGCCGATGGACAGGGTTGGGAGAGACCCAGTACTTC.

This clone came up once. This specimen includes other DNA sequences encoding the same CDR3. The rearrangement links TRBV9 to TRBJ1-5; D remains ambiguous. CDR1 SGDLS and CDR2 YYNGEE come from the germline V gene. Trimming took 0 bases from V and 3 from J, leaving 4 bases between them. The CDR3 consists of 13 residues. CDR3 in DNA: TGTGCCAGCAGCGTAGGACTCAATCAGCCCCAGCATTTT. Protein product: CASSVGLNQPQHF.

The chain has TRBV27 and TRBJ1-2; 7 bases agree with TRBD1. In germline, CDR1 is MNHEY, CDR2 SMNVEV (reference sequence). This CDR3 contains 13 residues. V was clipped by 4 bases and J by 4 bases; unmatched bases: 3. In DNA form, the CDR3 reads TGTGCCAGCAGTTCGGGACAGCTCTATGGCTACACCTTC. It specifies CASSSGQLYGYTF.

This chain joins TRBV7-9 and TRBJ1-3; D is possibly TRBD1 (5 bases). The CDR3 has 15 amino acids. V was pared by 4 bases and J by 1 base, with 11 bases between. CDR1 is SEHNR and CDR2 is FQNEAQ in the germline V gene (reference sequence). The chain's CDR3 is CASSSTAGSGNTIYF. In nucleotides, the CDR3 is TGTGCCAGCAGCTCCACTGCAGGGTCTGGAAACACCATATATTTT. Drawing the rest from reference TRBV7-9 and TRBJ1-3, the complete variable domain is DTGVSQNPRHKITKRGQNVTFRCDPISEHNRLYWYRQTLGQGPEFLTYFQNEAQLEKSRLLSDRFSAERPKGSFSTLEIQRTEQGDSAMYLCASSSTAGSGNTIYFGEGSWLTVV.

This chain joins TRBV24-1 and TRBJ1-2, with 10 bases fitting TRBD1. Unmatched junction bases numbered 3, after V lost 5 bases and J lost 7 bases. CDR3 length: 13 amino acids. Looked up from germline, CDR1 is KGHDR and CDR2 is SFDVKD. In nucleotides, the CDR3 is TGTGCCACCAGTGCAGGACAGGGGGTTGGCTACACCTTC. Translating gives CATSAGQGVGYTF.

This chain connects TRBV6-5 to TRBJ2-1; 7 positions agree with TRBD2. Germline V gene data show CDR1 as MNHEY and CDR2 as SVGAGI. Unmatched junction bases numbered 4, after V lost 2 bases and J lost 0 bases. The CDR3 runs to 16 residues. DNA for the CDR3: TGTGCCAGCAGTTACGCTAGCGGTACCTCCTACAATGAGCAGTTCTTC. It specifies CASSYASGTSYNEQFF.

The V and J genes are TRBV18 and TRBJ2-5; a possible D gene is TRBD1 (6 bases). Germline CDR1 is KGHSH and CDR2 is LQKENI. V was trimmed by 6 bases and J by 2 bases, leaving 13 bases between them. This CDR3 region has 14 residues. The CDR3 bases are TGTGCCAGCTCTTACACAGGGTTTCAAGAGACCCAGTACTTC. Translation: CASSYTGFQETQYF.

J is TRBJ1-5 and V is TRBV19; 9 bases match TRBD1. V lost 2 bases, J lost 5 bases, and 1 base stayed unmatched. Germline-derived CDR1 and CDR2 are LNHDA and SQIVND (reference sequence). The CDR3 is 14 residues long. CDR3 amino acids: CASSITGGDQPQHF. CDR3 sequence (DNA): TGTGCCAGTAGTATAACAGGGGGCGATCAGCCCCAGCATTTT.

DNA of the CDR3: TGTGCCAGCAGCCCCGGAGGGGCAGCAGACACTGAAGCTTTCTTT. Encoded protein: CASSPGGAADTEAFF. This rearrangement joins TRBV7-9 to TRBJ1-1; a weak D match, TRBD1 (5 bases). CDR3 size: 15 residues. Trimming removed 5 bases at V and 3 bases at J, with 16 bases between. In germline, CDR1 is SEHNR, CDR2 FQNEAQ (reference sequence).

The chain combines TRBV28 with TRBJ2-7; perhaps TRBD1 as D (5 bases). The CDR3 totals 13 residues. Germline CDR1 and CDR2: MDHEN and SYDVKM. The ends were cut back, 7 bases at V and 6 bases at J, with 16 bases in the middle. This chain's CDR3 is CASNQGVRGEQYF. The CDR3 DNA follows: TGTGCCAGCAATCAAGGGGTTAGGGGCGAGCAGTACTTC. Full variable domain (missing parts from reference TRBV28 and TRBJ2-7): DVKVTQSSRYLVKRTGEKVFLECVQDMDHENMFWYRQDPGLGLRLIYFSYDVKMKEKGDIPEGYSVSREKKERFSLILESASTNQTSMYLCASNQGVRGEQYFGPGTRLTVT.

J is TRBJ2-3 and V is TRBV4-3; 9 bases line up with TRBD2. After removal of 0 bases from V and 0 bases from J, the junction contained 10 bases not matched to a gene. The CDR3 sequence is 19 residues long. Germline-derived CDR1 and CDR2 are LGHNA and YSLEER. The DNA for the CDR3 is TGCGCCAGCAGCCAAGATAGGGCTAGCGGGGCGTACAGCACAGATACGCAGTATTTT. Its translation is CASSQDRASGAYSTDTQYF.

DNA for the CDR3: TGCGCCAGCAGCTTTGGGGCGGGGGACTCTGAGACCGGGGAGCTGTTTTTT. It specifies CASSFGAGDSETGELFF. The chain uses TRBV5-1 and TRBJ2-2, with 7 bases fitting TRBD2. Germline CDR1 SGHRS, CDR2 YFSETQ. The CDR3 length is 17 residues. The ends lost 2 bases at V and 5 bases at J; junction bases unmatched: 12.

The chain has TRBV2 and TRBJ2-7; TRBD2 matches 11 bases. The CDR3 loop spans 15 amino acids. Germline CDR1 SNHLY, CDR2 FYNNEI. With 8 bases clipped from V and 1 base from J, the junction kept 7 bases outside the gene matches. The CDR3 sequence: CASRKTSGGSYEQYF. The CDR3, as DNA: TGTGCCAGCCGCAAAACTAGCGGGGGATCCTACGAGCAGTACTTC.

This sequence joins TRBV4-2 and TRBJ1-5; 8 nucleotides match TRBD1. This CDR3 has 20 amino acids. Losses at the gene ends were 2 bases for V and 1 base for J; bases not matched to a gene: 16. Germline CDR1 reads LGHNA; CDR2 reads YNFKEQ. Here the CDR3 reads CASSQRMGTGEGWSNQPQHF. The DNA for the CDR3 is TGTGCCAGCAGCCAAAGAATGGGGACAGGTGAGGGGTGGAGCAATCAGCCCCAGCATTTT.

This chain uses TRBV4-3 with TRBJ2-1; 9 bases align to TRBD2. CDR1 is LGHNA, CDR2 YSLEER, per germline. Trimming took 3 bases from V and 6 from J; bases not matched to a gene: 9. CDR3 length: 16 residues. The CDR3 protein is CASSHEAGGLLNEQFF. Here the CDR3 DNA reads TGCGCCAGCAGCCATGAAGCGGGGGGCCTTCTCAATGAGCAGTTCTTC.

This rearrangement joins TRBV5-1 to TRBJ2-2; 9 nucleotides match TRBD2. CDR1 is SGHRS, CDR2 YFSETQ, per germline. CDR3 length: 16 amino acids. Germline trimming cut 0 bases from V and 4 bases from J; bases unmatched to any gene: 4. This CDR3 is CASSLALAGLTGELFF. The CDR3 DNA sequence: TGCGCCAGCAGCTTGGCCCTAGCGGGACTCACCGGGGAGCTGTTTTTT.

The chain uses TRBV5-1 and TRBJ2-1, with 15 nucleotides matching TRBD2. V dropped 4 bases and J dropped 1; count of bases not matched to a gene: 3. The germline gives CDR1 SGHRS, CDR2 YFSETQ. The CDR3 has 17 residues. DNA of the CDR3: TGCGCCAGCAGCGCCGGACTAGCGGGGGGGTCCTACAATGAGCAGTTCTTC. It encodes CASSAGLAGGSYNEQFF.

Here the CDR3 reads CASGLGVGQGPPAFF. In DNA form, the CDR3 reads TGTGCTAGTGGTTTGGGTGTGGGACAGGGGCCTCCAGCTTTCTTT. J is TRBJ1-1 and V is TRBV12-5, with 10 bases aligning to TRBD1. Germline V lookup: CDR1 LGHNT, CDR2 FRNRAP. With 1 base clipped from V and 10 bases from J, the junction kept 9 bases outside the gene matches. The CDR3 contains 15 residues. Based on the CDR3 plus reference TRBV12-5 and TRBJ1-1, the full variable domain is DARVTQTPRHKVTEMGQEVTMRCQPILGHNTVFWYRQTMMQGLELLAYFRNRAPLDDSGMPKDRFSAEMPDATLATLKIQPSEPRDSAVYFCASGLGVGQGPPAFFGQGTRLTVV.

The chain carries TRBV9 and TRBJ2-3; tentative D call: TRBD1 (6 bases). V lost 6 bases and J 2 bases, leaving 10 bases between the germline ends. The CDR3 is made up of 13 amino acids. The V gene's germline CDR1 is SGDLS and CDR2 YYNGEE. This CDR3 reads CASTPGHTDTQYF. The CDR3 DNA sequence: TGTGCCAGCACTCCGGGACACACAGATACGCAGTATTTT. Drawing the rest from reference TRBV9 and TRBJ2-3, the complete variable domain is DSGVTQTPKHLITATGQRVTLRCSPRSGDLSVYWYQQSLDQGLQFLIQYYNGEERAKGNILERFSAQQFPDLHSELNLSSLELGDSALYFCASTPGHTDTQYFGPGTRLTVL.

V usage is TRBV6-5 and J usage is TRBJ2-7; 10 bases are shared with TRBD1. The J segment lost 3 bases and the V segment lost 6 bases, leaving 2 bases of the junction unmatched. Germline CDR1 MNHEY, CDR2 SVGAGI. The CDR3 runs 13 residues. CDR3 sequence reads: CASRGTGVYEQYF. CDR3 DNA: TGTGCCAGCAGGGGGACAGGGGTCTACGAGCAGTACTTC.

This clone was detected only a few times. The chain joins TRBV6-5 to TRBJ1-6; possibly TRBD1 for D (5 bases). Germline-derived CDR1 and CDR2 are MNHEY and SVGAGI. Trimming removed 7 bases at V and 10 bases at J, with 14 bases between. CDR3 length: 13 residues. CDR3 DNA: TGTGCCAGCAACTGGGGCCCAGAGTCACCCCTCCACTTT. Amino acids: CASNWGPESPLHF.

J is TRBJ1-5 and V is TRBV4-2; 9 nucleotides line up with TRBD1. Trimming at V came to 3 bases and at J to 4 bases, leaving 10 bases not matched to a gene. Germline loops: CDR1 LGHNA, CDR2 YNFKEQ. The CDR3 consists of 17 residues. The CDR3 protein is CASSHGRGTGLNQPQHF. The CDR3 DNA reads TGTGCCAGCAGCCATGGACGGGGGACAGGGCTAAATCAGCCCCAGCATTTT.

The rearrangement links TRBV2 to TRBJ1-5, with a tentative D call TRBD1 (6 bases). Germline CDR1 reads SNHLY; CDR2 reads FYNNEI. V gave up 5 bases and J gave up 6 bases, with 14 bases separating them. This CDR3 has 14 amino acids. The CDR3 DNA reads TGTGCCAGCAGTCTTACCGAAGGGGGTCAGCCCCAGCATTTT. It codes for CASSLTEGGQPQHF.

The V gene is TRBV3-1 (or the pseudogene TRBV3-2), the J gene TRBJ1-4; D is ambiguous. The CDR3 loop spans 15 amino acids. V lost 1 base, J lost 4 bases, and 10 bases lay in between. CDR1 and CDR2 (germline): LGHDT, YNNKEL (reference sequence). The CDR3 spells CASSQGSGYNEKLFF. The CDR3 DNA is TGTGCCAGCAGCCAAGGTTCGGGGTATAATGAAAAACTGTTTTTT.

A word on this clone: The same CDR3 also results from other DNA sequences found in this sample. The chain employs TRBV12-3 or TRBV12-4 and TRBJ2-3, with D unresolved. The V gene lost 4 bases and the J gene lost 3 bases, with 5 bases spanning the gap. The CDR3 is made up of 12 amino acids. The CDR3 bases are TGTGCCAGCAGTTCCTCGACAGATACGCAGTATTTT. This codes for CASSSSTDTQYF.